The 27 T cell receptor beta chains presented below share a single source sample, sequenced in a study of radiotherapy plus CTLA-4 blockade in lung cancer. Data came from immunoSEQ multiplex PCR; TCRdb stores just in-frame clones and leaves some out. The sample holds 60,000 to 75,000 clones, approximately 76% seen once. The sequenced sample was peripheral blood, obtained from a patient treated with radiotherapy plus ipilimumab. These receptors all come from a human donor with non-small cell lung cancer whose response to radiotherapy plus ipilimumab could not be evaluated. Some clones in this sample may be carry-over from other donors' samples.

The chain is built from TRBV6-6 and TRBJ2-1; 7 bases fit TRBD1. This CDR3 has 14 amino acids. Germline V lookup: CDR1 MNHNY, CDR2 SVGAGI (reference sequence). The V gene end was trimmed by 2 bases and the J gene end by 7 bases; junction bases not matched to a gene: 5. CDR3 amino acids: CASSYDRVGNEQFF. In DNA, the CDR3 is TGTGCCAGCAGTTACGACAGGGTCGGGAATGAGCAGTTCTTC.

The rearrangement links TRBV29-1 to TRBJ2-5; 7 bases are shared with TRBD1. Germline V gene data show CDR1 as SQVTM and CDR2 as ANQGSEA. This CDR3 comprises 16 residues. Unmatched junction bases numbered 10, after V lost 1 base and J lost 2 bases. Here the CDR3 reads CSVEGSTGQLQETQYF. The CDR3, as DNA: TGCAGCGTTGAAGGGAGCACGGGACAGCTACAAGAGACCCAGTACTTC.

The chain recombines TRBV5-1 with TRBJ2-5; 10 bases are a match to TRBD1. The junction had 8 bases not matched to a gene; V was cut back by 4 bases and J by 2 bases. CDR3 size: 16 residues. Germline values: CDR1 SGHRS, CDR2 YFSETQ. CDR3 coding DNA: TGCGCCAGCAGCCGCAACCGGGACAGGGGTCAAGAGACCCAGTACTTC. This encodes CASSRNRDRGQETQYF.

The chain uses TRBV28 and TRBJ2-7, with D unclear. The CDR3 spans 13 residues. V was pared by 6 bases and J by 1 base, with 10 bases between. Germline V gives CDR1 MDHEN, CDR2 SYDVKM. Here the CDR3 DNA reads TGTGCCAGCAGCCCACTAAGTTCCTACGAGCAGTACTTC. It codes for CASSPLSSYEQYF.

In this sample, this clone turned up once. The chain recombines TRBV7-2 with TRBJ2-3; 7 bases agree with TRBD2. Germline V gene data show CDR1 as SGHTA and CDR2 as FQGNSA. The CDR3 length is 14 residues. The junction had 9 bases not matched to a gene; V was cut back by 2 bases and J by 10 bases. Here the CDR3 reads CASSLQRGPLAQYF. The CDR3 DNA is TGTGCCAGCAGCTTACAGCGGGGCCCTCTAGCGCAGTATTTT.

The V and J genes are TRBV28 and TRBJ2-3, with D maybe TRBD2 (5 bases). Germline-derived CDR1 and CDR2 are MDHEN and SYDVKM. Trimming left V 3 bases short and J 10 bases short, with 11 bases between. CDR3 length: 12 residues. This chain's CDR3 is CASSLHAGAQYF. The DNA for the CDR3 is TGTGCCAGCAGTTTGCATGCGGGTGCGCAGTATTTT.

This rearrangement joins TRBV5-1 to TRBJ2-3; D is unresolved. The V and J ends lost 0 bases and 0 bases respectively, with 11 bases between them. CDR3 length: 16 residues. CDR1 and CDR2 (germline): SGHRS, YFSETQ. The CDR3 DNA sequence: TGCGCCAGCAGCTTGGGTGCCTTAGCTAGCACAGATACGCAGTATTTT. Residues: CASSLGALASTDTQYF.

The chain recombines TRBV27 with TRBJ2-4; a possible D gene is TRBD1 (6 bases). The length of the CDR3 is 14 residues. V lost 3 bases to trimming and J lost 8 bases, with 14 bases between them. The germline gives CDR1 MNHEY, CDR2 SMNVEV (reference sequence). This CDR3 is CASSFARDTYIQYF. The CDR3 DNA reads TGTGCCAGCAGTTTTGCCAGGGACACTTACATTCAGTACTTC.

The sample holds many counts of this clone. The same CDR3 can be traced to other DNA sequences in this sample. The rearrangement joins TRBV19 to TRBJ2-7; D possibly corresponds to TRBD1 (5 bases). CDR1 is LNHDA and CDR2 is SQIVND in the germline V gene (reference sequence). This CDR3 comprises 14 residues. With 3 bases removed from V and 3 bases from J, the gap between germline ends came to 12 bases. The CDR3 spells CASSMGQGSYEQYF. CDR3 nucleotides: TGTGCCAGTAGTATGGGTCAGGGAAGCTACGAGCAGTACTTC.

This clone was picked up a small number of times. The chain carries TRBV5-1 and TRBJ2-3, with D possibly being TRBD1 (6 bases). The CDR3 totals 15 residues. From germline, CDR1 is SGHRS and CDR2 YFSETQ. The V end was cut by 7 bases, the J end by 6 bases, with 21 bases between. The CDR3 bases are TGCGCCAGCTCCTCGACCGGGACACCACTGGATACGCAGTATTTT. Amino acid sequence: CASSSTGTPLDTQYF.

The chain employs TRBV5-1 and TRBJ2-5, with TRBD1 as a possible D gene (5 bases). The germline V gene encodes CDR1 SGHRS and CDR2 YFSETQ. The CDR3 contains 15 residues. V lost 1 base and J 2 bases, leaving 12 bases between the germline ends. DNA for the CDR3: TGCGCCAGCAGCTTGACAGGCCCGGGTCAAGAGACCCAGTACTTC. Amino acids: CASSLTGPGQETQYF.

Written as DNA, the CDR3 is TGTGCCAGCAGCTTGGGGGACAGGGCAAATCAGCCCCAGCATTTT. Its translation: CASSLGDRANQPQHF. The rearrangement joins TRBV7-9 to TRBJ1-5, with 9 bases identical to TRBD1. Looked up from germline, CDR1 is SEHNR and CDR2 is FQNEAQ (reference sequence). Trimming cost V 3 bases and J 4 bases; bases outside gene matches: 4. CDR3 length equals 15 residues.

This rearrangement joins TRBV6-5 to TRBJ2-7; D may be TRBD1 (6 bases). CDR1 and CDR2 (germline): MNHEY, SVGAGI. The CDR3 is 15 amino acids. Trimming took off 0 bases at V and 4 bases at J, with 13 bases between the two ends. In nucleotides, the CDR3 is TGTGCCAGCAGTTACTCGACGCTGGGGGCGTACGAGCAGTACTTC. This sequence encodes CASSYSTLGAYEQYF.

The chain joins TRBV5-5 to TRBJ2-7, with TRBD1 matching 9 bases. CDR1 is SGHKS, CDR2 YYEKEE, per germline (reference sequence). This CDR3 is built from 15 residues. With 1 base clipped from V and 3 bases from J, the junction kept 5 bases outside the gene matches. DNA for the CDR3: TGTGCCAGCAGCTTGCCCGGGACAGGGATCTACGAGCAGTACTTC. Residues: CASSLPGTGIYEQYF.

For the CDR3, the DNA is TGTGCCATCAGAGCGCCGGGCGGGGGAATGGACACTGAAGCTTTCTTT. This translates into CAIRAPGGGMDTEAFF. The J gene is TRBJ1-1, the V gene TRBV10-3; weak D call: TRBD1 (5 bases). This CDR3 has 16 residues. CDR1 is ENHRY, CDR2 SYGVKD, per germline. Deletions cut 6 bases from V and 3 bases from J, with 20 bases between.

The CDR3 DNA is TGCGCCAGCAGCTTGGAACTAGCTCGCGACGAGCAGTACTTC. It is translated as CASSLELARDEQYF. The gene calls are TRBV5-1 and TRBJ2-7; perhaps TRBD2 as D (6 bases). V lost 0 bases to trimming and J lost 5 bases, with 12 bases between them. This CDR3 is 14 amino acids long. In germline, CDR1 is SGHRS, CDR2 YFSETQ.

This clone was seen a few times. This rearrangement joins TRBV4-1 to TRBJ2-6; TRBD2 might be the D (5 bases). In germline, CDR1 is MGHRA, CDR2 YSYEKL. Trimming shortened V by 0 bases and J by 4 bases, and 10 bases separated the two germline ends. The CDR3 extends over 16 amino acids. In nucleotides, the CDR3 is TGCGCCAGCAGCCAAGACCCCGGGGTCGGGGCCAACGTCCTGACTTTC. As protein: CASSQDPGVGANVLTF.

There are a few counts of this clone. The chain is built from TRBV5-1 and TRBJ2-3; 9 bases match TRBD1. Germline V gene lookup returns CDR1 SGHRS and CDR2 YFSETQ. The J segment lost 3 bases and the V segment lost 5 bases, leaving 7 bases of the junction unmatched. The length of the CDR3 is 15 residues. The CDR3 sequence: CASRVSGTGTDTQYF. Written as DNA, the CDR3 is TGCGCCAGCAGAGTTTCCGGGACAGGGACAGATACGCAGTATTTT.

In this sample, this clone turned up a few times. The chain links TRBV6-6 to TRBJ2-2, with D hard to call. The CDR3 is 12 amino acids. Germline-derived CDR1 and CDR2 are MNHNY and SVGAGI (reference sequence). V was pared by 0 bases and J by 8 bases, with 4 bases between. The CDR3 is CASSYSTGELFF. For the CDR3, the DNA is TGTGCCAGCAGTTACTCGACAGGGGAGCTGTTTTTT.

Written as DNA, the CDR3 is TGCGCCAGCAGCTGGACAGCAGAAAGCACTGAAGCTTTCTTT. Residues: CASSWTAESTEAFF. V is TRBV5-1 and J is TRBJ1-1, with D tentatively TRBD1 (6 bases). Germline assignment: CDR1 SGHRS and CDR2 YFSETQ. Deletions cut 3 bases from V and 4 bases from J, with 13 bases between. This CDR3 is built from 14 residues.

Written as DNA, the CDR3 is TGCGCCAGCAGCTACCGCGGACTAGCGGGGGGGCGGGAGACCCAGTACTTC. Translation gives CASSYRGLAGGRETQYF. The chain carries TRBV5-1 and TRBJ2-5, with TRBD2 identical over 15 bases. The CDR3 runs to 17 residues. V gave up 3 bases and J gave up 5 bases; unmatched junction bases: 8. Germline V CDR1 and CDR2: SGHRS, YFSETQ.

The CDR3 here is CSVRVFAGELFF. The CDR3 DNA sequence: TGCAGCGTTCGCGTATTCGCCGGGGAGCTGTTTTTT. The rearrangement uses TRBV29-1 and TRBJ2-2, with no clear D. Germline-derived CDR1 and CDR2 are SQVTM and ANQGSEA. Trimming cost V 5 bases and J 6 bases, with 10 bases left between them. This CDR3 spans 12 amino acids.

This clone is a singleton in its sample. This rearrangement joins TRBV10-3 to TRBJ2-2; TRBD1 matches 8 bases. V lost 6 bases and J lost 4; bases outside the gene matches: 10. The germline CDR1 and CDR2 sequences are ENHRY and SYGVKD. The CDR3 runs to 16 residues. For the CDR3, the DNA is TGTGCCATCAGCGTAGGACAGGGAGTAGGCACCGGGGAGCTGTTTTTT. This encodes CAISVGQGVGTGELFF.

The chain has TRBV30 and TRBJ1-5; D possibly corresponds to TRBD1 (5 bases). CDR3 size: 14 residues. Germline assignment: CDR1 GTSNPN and CDR2 SVGIG (reference sequence). With 2 bases removed from V and 4 bases from J, the gap between germline ends came to 12 bases. CDR3 residues: CAWSPLGGNQPQHF. The CDR3 region has the DNA TGTGCCTGGAGTCCCCTTGGGGGGAATCAGCCCCAGCATTTT.

This clone was counted a single time. The chain joins TRBV11-2 to TRBJ1-1; D remains unclear. The CDR3 is 13 amino acids. Deletions cut 3 bases from V and 1 base from J, with 6 bases between. Per germline, CDR1 SGHAT and CDR2 FQNNGV. DNA of the CDR3: TGTGCCAGCAGCTTTCAGGCGAACACTGAAGCTTTCTTT. Amino acids: CASSFQANTEAFF. Drawing the rest from reference TRBV11-2 and TRBJ1-1, the complete variable domain is EAGVAQSPRYKIIEKRQSVAFWCNPISGHATLYWYQQILGQGPKLLIQFQNNGVVDDSQLPKDRFSAERLKGVDSTLKIQPAKLEDSAVYLCASSFQANTEAFFGQGTRLTVV.

This clone has a handful of counts. The J gene is TRBJ2-2, the V gene TRBV7-2; TRBD1 aligns across 8 bases. V lost 8 bases, J lost 5 bases, and 7 bases stayed unmatched. Looked up from germline, CDR1 is SGHTA and CDR2 is FQGNSA. This CDR3 is built from 14 residues. The CDR3 nucleotides read TGTGCCAGCGAACAGACAGGGGTAACCGGGGAGCTGTTTTTT. Translation: CASEQTGVTGELFF.

V usage is TRBV5-4 and J usage is TRBJ2-3; 10 bases map to TRBD2. Germline V lookup: CDR1 SGHNT, CDR2 YYREEE (reference sequence). Trimming at V came to 4 bases and at J to 2 bases, leaving 7 bases not matched to a gene. CDR3 length: 16 amino acids. The CDR3 loop reads CASSVSGGADTDTQYF. DNA of the CDR3: TGTGCCAGCAGCGTAAGCGGGGGGGCAGACACAGATACGCAGTATTTT.